The TCR beta chain described here comes from a study of cytomegalovirus exposure and HLA in healthy donors. Study details: There were fewer than 130 million unique TCR beta sequences, drawn from about 200 million T cells, in an earlier analysis. Findings and limits, study-wide: A further, later analysis showed that HLA-associated TCR beta chains (compared with equally common others) were more clonally expanded. It has been reported that TCR beta sequences accurately predicted the HLA-A and HLA-B alleles of most subjects.

Remarks on this clone: Its antigen is not known.

PCR amplification relied on 60 Vbeta primers (plus 13 Jbeta primers). Libraries were prepared by immunoSEQ multiplex PCR; TCRdb keeps only in-frame clonotypes and omits some of them. This table holds around 190,000 clones, 79% found once. What was sequenced was PBMCs. The TCR sequence derives from a woman aged 25 to 39 in good health and CMV-seropositive.

CDR3 amino acids: CASSQGAGNTIYF. CDR3 DNA sequence: TGTGCCAGCAGTCAGGGTGCCGGAAACACCATATATTTT. The V and J genes are TRBV6-5 and TRBJ1-3; tentatively, D is TRBD1 (5 bases). V lost 5 bases to trimming and J lost 4 bases, with 9 bases between them. The CDR3 contains 13 residues. Germline CDR1 is MNHEY and CDR2 is SVGAGI.